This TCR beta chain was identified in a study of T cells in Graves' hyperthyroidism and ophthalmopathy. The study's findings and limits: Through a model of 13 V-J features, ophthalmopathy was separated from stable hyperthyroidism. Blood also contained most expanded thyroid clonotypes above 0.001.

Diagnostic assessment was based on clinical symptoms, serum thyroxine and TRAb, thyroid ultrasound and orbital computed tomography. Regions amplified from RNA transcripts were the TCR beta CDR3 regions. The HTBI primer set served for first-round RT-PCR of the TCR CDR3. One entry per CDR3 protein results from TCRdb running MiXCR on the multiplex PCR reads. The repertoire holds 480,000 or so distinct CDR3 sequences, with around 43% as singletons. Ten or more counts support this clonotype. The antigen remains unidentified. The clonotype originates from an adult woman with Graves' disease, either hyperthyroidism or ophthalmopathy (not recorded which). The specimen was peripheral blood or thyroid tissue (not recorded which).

The CDR3 region is CSATRGTGELFF. In DNA, the CDR3 is TGCAGTGCTACCCGGGGCACCGGGGAGCTGTTTTTT. The V call is TRBV20-1, the J call TRBJ2-2; D is perhaps TRBD2 (5 bases). The CDR3 spans 12 residues. V lost 4 bases and J 4 bases, leaving 7 bases between the germline ends. The germline gives CDR1 DFQATT, CDR2 SNEGSKA (reference sequence).